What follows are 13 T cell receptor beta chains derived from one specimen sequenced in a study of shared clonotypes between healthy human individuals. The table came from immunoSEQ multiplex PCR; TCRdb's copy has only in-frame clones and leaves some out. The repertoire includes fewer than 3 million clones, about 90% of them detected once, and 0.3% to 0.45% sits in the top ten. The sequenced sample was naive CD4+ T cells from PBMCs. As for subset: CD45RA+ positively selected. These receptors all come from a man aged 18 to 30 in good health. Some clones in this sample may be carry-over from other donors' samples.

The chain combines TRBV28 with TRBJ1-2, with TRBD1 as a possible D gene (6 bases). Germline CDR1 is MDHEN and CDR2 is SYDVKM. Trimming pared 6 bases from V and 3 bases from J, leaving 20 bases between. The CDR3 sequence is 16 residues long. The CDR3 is CASRYTRRGTYYGYTF. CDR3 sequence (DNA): TGTGCCAGCAGATACACCCGTAGGGGGACGTACTATGGCTACACCTTC.

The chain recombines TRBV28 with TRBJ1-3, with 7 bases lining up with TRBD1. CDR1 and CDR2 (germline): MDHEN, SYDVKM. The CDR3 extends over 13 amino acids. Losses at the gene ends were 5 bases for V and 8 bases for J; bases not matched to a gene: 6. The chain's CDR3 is CASSPRQGHTIYF. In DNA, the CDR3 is TGTGCCAGCAGTCCCCGACAGGGTCACACCATATATTTT.

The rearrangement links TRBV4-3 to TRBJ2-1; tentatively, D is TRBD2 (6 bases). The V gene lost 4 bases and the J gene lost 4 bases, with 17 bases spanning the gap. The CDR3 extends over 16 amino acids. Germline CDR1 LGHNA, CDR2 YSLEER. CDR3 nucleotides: TGCGCCAGCAGCCGCGCCGCCGGGACTCTATACAATGAGCAGTTCTTC. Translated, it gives CASSRAAGTLYNEQFF.

CDR3 nucleotide sequence: TGTGCCAGCAGTTTACTTGCAAAGGGGGACAATCAGCCCCAGCATTTT. It yields the protein CASSLLAKGDNQPQHF. The V gene is TRBV27, the J gene TRBJ1-5, with D perhaps matching TRBD1 (6 bases). Germline loops: CDR1 MNHEY, CDR2 SMNVEV (reference sequence). The CDR3 loop spans 16 amino acids. V was clipped by 2 bases and J by 3 bases, with 14 bases between them.

The chain's CDR3 is CASSRWVNTEAFF. The CDR3 region has the DNA TGTGCCAGCAGCCGCTGGGTGAACACTGAAGCTTTCTTT. The rearrangement links TRBV7-3 to TRBJ1-1; D ambiguous. Germline CDR1 is SGHTA and CDR2 is FQGTGA. Trimming removed 5 bases from V and 0 bases from J, with 7 bases in between. This CDR3 is built from 13 residues. The full variable domain, rest sourced from reference TRBV7-3 and TRBJ1-1, is GAGVSQTPSNKVTEKGKYVELRCDPISGHTALYWYRQSLGQGPEFLIYFQGTGAADDSGLPNDRFFAVRPEGSVSTLKIQRTERGDSAVYLCASSRWVNTEAFFGQGTRLTVV.

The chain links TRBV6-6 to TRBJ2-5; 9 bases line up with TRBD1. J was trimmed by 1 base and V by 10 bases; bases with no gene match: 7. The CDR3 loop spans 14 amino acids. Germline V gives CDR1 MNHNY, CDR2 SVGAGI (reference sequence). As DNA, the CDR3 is TGTGCCACCAAGATACAGGGGGCCCAAGAGACCCAGTACTTC. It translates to CATKIQGAQETQYF.

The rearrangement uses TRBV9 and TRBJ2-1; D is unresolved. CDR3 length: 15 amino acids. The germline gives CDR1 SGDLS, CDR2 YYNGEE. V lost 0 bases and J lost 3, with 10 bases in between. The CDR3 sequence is CASSVGQMFYNEQFF. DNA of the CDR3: TGTGCCAGCAGCGTAGGTCAGATGTTCTACAATGAGCAGTTCTTC.

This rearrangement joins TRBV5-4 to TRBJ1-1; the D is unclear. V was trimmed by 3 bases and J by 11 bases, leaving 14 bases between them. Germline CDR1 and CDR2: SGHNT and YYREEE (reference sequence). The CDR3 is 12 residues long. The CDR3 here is CASSWEVLKAFF. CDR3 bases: TGTGCCAGCAGCTGGGAGGTTCTGAAGGCTTTCTTT.

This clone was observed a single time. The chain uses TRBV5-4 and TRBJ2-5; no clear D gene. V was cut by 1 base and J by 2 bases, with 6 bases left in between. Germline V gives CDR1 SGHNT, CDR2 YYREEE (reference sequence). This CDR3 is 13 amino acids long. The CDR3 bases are TGTGCCAGCAGCTTGAGTCAGCAAGAGACCCAGTACTTC. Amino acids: CASSLSQQETQYF.

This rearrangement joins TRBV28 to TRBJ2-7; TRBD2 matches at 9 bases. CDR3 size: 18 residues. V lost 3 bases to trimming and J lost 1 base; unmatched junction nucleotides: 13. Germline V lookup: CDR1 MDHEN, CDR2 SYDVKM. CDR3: CASSFRLDLAGSSYEQYF. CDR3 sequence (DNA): TGTGCCAGCAGTTTTAGGCTGGACCTAGCGGGGTCATCCTACGAGCAGTACTTC.

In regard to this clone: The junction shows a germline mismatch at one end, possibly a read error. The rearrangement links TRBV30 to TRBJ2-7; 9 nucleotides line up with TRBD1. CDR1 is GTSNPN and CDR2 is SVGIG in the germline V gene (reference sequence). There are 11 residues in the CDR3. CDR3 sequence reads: CAWSGGQGLSF. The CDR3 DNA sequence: TGTGCCTGGAGTGGGGGACAGGGTCTCTCCTTC.

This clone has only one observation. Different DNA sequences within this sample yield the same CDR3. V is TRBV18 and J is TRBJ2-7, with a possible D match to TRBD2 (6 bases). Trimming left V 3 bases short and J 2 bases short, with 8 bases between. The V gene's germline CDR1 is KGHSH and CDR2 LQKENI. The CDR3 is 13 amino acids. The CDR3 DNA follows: TGTGCCAGCTCACCTAGCGGCACCTACGAGCAGTACTTC. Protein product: CASSPSGTYEQYF.

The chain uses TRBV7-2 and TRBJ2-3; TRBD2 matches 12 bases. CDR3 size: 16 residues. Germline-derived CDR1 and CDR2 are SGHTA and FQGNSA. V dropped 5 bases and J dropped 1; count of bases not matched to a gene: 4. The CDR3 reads CASSRRLAGGTDTQYF. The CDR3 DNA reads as TGTGCCAGCAGCCGGCGACTAGCGGGAGGCACAGATACGCAGTATTTT.